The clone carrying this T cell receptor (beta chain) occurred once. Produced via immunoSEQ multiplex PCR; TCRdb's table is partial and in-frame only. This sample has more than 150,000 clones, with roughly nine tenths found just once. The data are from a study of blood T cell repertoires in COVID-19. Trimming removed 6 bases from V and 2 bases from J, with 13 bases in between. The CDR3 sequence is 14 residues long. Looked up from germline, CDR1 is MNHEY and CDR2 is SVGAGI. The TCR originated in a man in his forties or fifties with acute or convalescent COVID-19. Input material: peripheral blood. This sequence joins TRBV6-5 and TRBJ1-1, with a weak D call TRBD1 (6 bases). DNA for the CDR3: TGTGCCAGCAGGACCAGACAGGCCAACACTGAAGCTTTCTTT. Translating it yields CASRTRQANTEAFF.